The following is a T cell receptor beta chain sequence with its context. CD45RO-negative cells were positively selected for CCR7, leaving out terminally differentiated effector memory CD45RA+ cells. Donors, without exception, were Caucasian adults residing in Nashville, Tennessee. Some clones are missing from TCRdb's copy, which holds only in-frame ones; the method was immunoSEQ multiplex PCR. Of around 2,000,000 clones listed, about 95% are singletons. This sample is part of a study of shared clonotypes between healthy human individuals. The germline CDR1 and CDR2 sequences are SGHTA and FQGNSA. CDR3 length equals 14 residues. V lost 4 bases and J lost 13, with 22 bases in between.

Sequencing input: naive CD8+ T cells sorted from blood. This clonotype was obtained from a man between 18 and 29 years old in good health. The V gene is TRBV7-2, the J gene TRBJ2-5, with a possible D match to TRBD1 (6 bases). CDR3 sequence: CASSSLRQAEPTYF. CDR3 coding DNA: TGTGCCAGCAGCTCACTAAGACAGGCCGAACCAACGTACTTC.